The next 18 T cell receptor beta chains were all read from a single sample in a study of cytomegalovirus exposure and HLA in healthy donors. PCR involved 60 Vbeta and 13 Jbeta primers. The protocol was immunoSEQ multiplex PCR, while the TCRdb copy is restricted to in-frame clones and leaves out a portion. Of around 100,000 clones in the sample, less than 80% were seen once. Specimen: PBMCs. The receptor set was obtained from a woman in her 30s in good health and CMV-seronegative.

The CDR3 protein is CASSYAGTGGNEQFF. CDR3 coding DNA: TGTGCCAGCAGTTACGCCGGGACAGGGGGCAATGAGCAGTTCTTC. The chain links TRBV28 to TRBJ2-1; 11 nucleotides align to TRBD1. The J segment lost 6 bases and the V segment lost 4 bases, leaving 5 bases of the junction unmatched. The CDR3 spans 15 residues. Germline CDR1 and CDR2: MDHEN and SYDVKM.

The rearrangement joins TRBV28 to TRBJ1-2; 7 bases align to TRBD1. Trimming took 5 bases from V and 8 from J; bases not matched to a gene: 11. Germline lookup yields CDR1 MDHEN and CDR2 SYDVKM. The CDR3 spans 14 residues. The CDR3 spells CASSPRPTGVGYTF. The CDR3 DNA reads TGTGCCAGCAGTCCTAGGCCCACAGGGGTCGGCTACACCTTC.

The rearrangement joins TRBV5-1 to TRBJ2-7; D remains ambiguous. Per germline, CDR1 SGHRS and CDR2 YFSETQ. V was clipped by 3 bases and J by 3 bases, with 10 bases between them. The CDR3 is 13 amino acids. The CDR3 region is CASSSRLDYEQYF. DNA of the CDR3: TGCGCCAGCAGCTCTCGACTTGACTACGAGCAGTACTTC.

The chain employs TRBV30 and TRBJ1-4; the D is unclear. Germline CDR1 and CDR2: GTSNPN and SVGIG (reference sequence). The CDR3 sequence is 12 residues long. V dropped 3 bases and J dropped 4 bases, with 6 bases sitting between them. The CDR3 region has the DNA TGTGCCTGGAGCCAGGATAATGAAAAACTGTTTTTT. Its translation: CAWSQDNEKLFF.

The CDR3 sequence is CASSSQASGNTIYF. CDR3 in DNA: TGTGCCAGTAGTTCGCAGGCCTCTGGAAACACCATATATTTT. This chain links TRBV19 with TRBJ1-3; the D is unclear. The V and J ends lost 5 bases and 0 bases respectively, with 8 bases between them. CDR1 is LNHDA, CDR2 SQIVND, per germline (reference sequence). The CDR3 covers 14 residues. The entire variable domain, with the rest obtained from reference TRBV19 and TRBJ1-3, is as follows: DGGITQSPKYLFRKEGQNVTLSCEQNLNHDAMYWYRQDPGQGLRLIYYSQIVNDFQKGDIAEGYSVSREKKESFPLTVTSAQKNPTAFYLCASSSQASGNTIYFGEGSWLTVV.

CDR3 DNA sequence: TGTGCCACCAGCAGGGCGGGTGAAAAACTGTTTTTT. Amino acids: CATSRAGEKLFF. This chain links TRBV15 with TRBJ1-4; D remains ambiguous. Per germline, CDR1 LNHNV and CDR2 YYDKDF (reference sequence). V lost 3 bases and J 7 bases, leaving 6 bases between the germline ends. The CDR3 is made up of 12 amino acids.

The V call is TRBV7-3, the J call TRBJ2-2, with TRBD1 matching 7 bases. J gave up 7 bases and V 5 bases, and 10 bases lay outside the gene matches. The CDR3 totals 15 residues. Germline-derived CDR1 and CDR2 are SGHTA and FQGTGA. In DNA, the CDR3 is TGTGCCAGCAGCCCGATAGACAGGGTGGGCGGGGAGCTGTTTTTT. Translation gives CASSPIDRVGGELFF.

In this sample, this clone turned up a few times. The chain employs TRBV9 and TRBJ1-2; 9 bases fit TRBD1. The CDR3 contains 15 residues. CDR1 and CDR2 from the germline V gene are SGDLS and YYNGEE. J gave up 6 bases and V 3 bases, and 9 bases lay outside the gene matches. This CDR3 is CASSGGTGSSNGYTF. The CDR3 region has the DNA TGTGCCAGCAGCGGCGGGACAGGGTCGTCTAATGGCTACACCTTC.

The chain joins TRBV5-1 to TRBJ2-3; D gene uncertain. Trimming removed 1 base from V and 2 bases from J, with 8 bases in between. Germline values: CDR1 SGHRS, CDR2 YFSETQ. The CDR3 runs to 14 residues. In DNA form, the CDR3 reads TGCGCCAGCAGCTTGTTTCCTACCACAGATACGCAGTATTTT. Its translation is CASSLFPTTDTQYF.

V and J are TRBV7-9 and TRBJ1-2, with 12 bases aligning to TRBD1. This CDR3 has 14 residues. Germline V gene data show CDR1 as SEHNR and CDR2 as FQNEAQ (reference sequence). V trimming: 5 bases; J trimming: 7 bases; junction bases outside the gene matches: 5. The CDR3 DNA sequence: TGTGCCAGCAGCCCGGGACAGGGGGCGGTTGGCTACACCTTC. Protein product: CASSPGQGAVGYTF.

The gene calls are TRBV11-2 and TRBJ2-1; weak D call: TRBD1 (5 bases). The CDR3 runs 14 residues. Deletions cut 0 bases from V and 6 bases from J, with 9 bases between. Germline loops: CDR1 SGHAT, CDR2 FQNNGV. CDR3: CASSLERQSNEQFF. As DNA, the CDR3 is TGTGCCAGCAGCTTAGAACGACAGTCCAATGAGCAGTTCTTC.

This chain links TRBV25-1 with TRBJ1-4; no firm D call. Deletions cut 0 bases from V and 6 bases from J, with 17 bases between. Germline V gene data show CDR1 as MGHDK and CDR2 as SYGVNS. CDR3 length: 17 amino acids. DNA of the CDR3: TGTGCCAGCAGTGAATACTTTCTGGGGAGGGAGGATGAAAAACTGTTTTTT. Encoded protein: CASSEYFLGREDEKLFF. Full variable domain (missing parts from reference TRBV25-1 and TRBJ1-4): EADIYQTPRYLVIGTGKKITLECSQTMGHDKMYWYQQDPGMELHLIHYSYGVNSTEKGDLSSESTVSRIRTEHFPLTLESARPSHTSQYLCASSEYFLGREDEKLFFGSGTQLSVL.

V gene TRBV4-2 combines with J gene TRBJ2-7; 9 bases align to TRBD2. CDR3 length: 15 residues. After removal of 1 base from V and 6 bases from J, the junction contained 7 bases not matched to a gene. CDR1 LGHNA and CDR2 YNFKEQ come from the germline V gene. The chain's CDR3 is CASSQGTSAPCEQYF. In nucleotides, the CDR3 is TGTGCCAGCAGCCAAGGGACTAGCGCCCCCTGCGAGCAGTACTTC.

The rearrangement uses TRBV9 and TRBJ2-7; 11 nucleotides match TRBD1. The ends lost 4 bases at V and 2 bases at J; junction bases unmatched: 5. There are 15 residues in the CDR3. Looked up from germline, CDR1 is SGDLS and CDR2 is YYNGEE. Here the CDR3 DNA reads TGTGCCAGCAGCCCTGGGACAGGGGGTCCCTACGAGCAGTACTTC. As protein: CASSPGTGGPYEQYF. The full variable domain, completed using reference TRBV9 and TRBJ2-7, is DSGVTQTPKHLITATGQRVTLRCSPRSGDLSVYWYQQSLDQGLQFLIQYYNGEERAKGNILERFSAQQFPDLHSELNLSSLELGDSALYFCASSPGTGGPYEQYFGPGTRLTVT.

This clone was seen more than once but under ten times. The V and J genes are TRBV18 and TRBJ2-3; D perhaps matches TRBD1 (6 bases). The germline gives CDR1 KGHSH, CDR2 LQKENI. This CDR3 is 16 amino acids long. Trimming stripped 3 bases from V and 0 bases from J, with 13 bases between. The CDR3 protein is CASSPQDRLSTDTQYF. The CDR3 coding sequence is TGTGCCAGCTCACCGCAAGACAGGCTTAGCACAGATACGCAGTATTTT. The full variable domain, its missing parts supplied by reference TRBV18 and TRBJ2-3, is NAGVMQNPRHLVRRRGQEARLRCSPMKGHSHVYWYRQLPEEGLKFMVYLQKENIIDESGMPKERFSAEFPKEGPSILRIQQVVRGDSAAYFCASSPQDRLSTDTQYFGPGTRLTVL.

CDR3: CASSAQMNTEAFF. As DNA, the CDR3 is TGTGCCAGCAGTGCTCAGATGAACACTGAAGCTTTCTTT. The chain recombines TRBV27 with TRBJ1-1; no clear D gene. Trimming pared 5 bases from V and 0 bases from J, leaving 7 bases between. Germline V gene lookup returns CDR1 MNHEY and CDR2 SMNVEV (reference sequence). The CDR3 length is 13 residues.

This sequence joins TRBV6-5 and TRBJ2-3, with 7 bases matching TRBD1. V was pared by 6 bases and J by 3 bases, with 6 bases of the junction left unmatched. The germline V gene encodes CDR1 MNHEY and CDR2 SVGAGI. The CDR3 totals 14 residues. CDR3 bases: TGTGCCAGCAGGACAGGGTGGGGGACAGATACGCAGTATTTT. Translation gives CASRTGWGTDTQYF.

This rearrangement joins TRBV7-2 to TRBJ2-1; 14 bases line up with TRBD2. From germline, CDR1 is SGHTA and CDR2 FQGNSA. This CDR3 is 15 amino acids long. The trim removed 3 bases at V and 10 bases at J, leaving 5 bases unmatched. The CDR3 region has the DNA TGTGCCAGCAGCTTTCGGACTAGCGGGAGGTCCGAGCAGTTCTTC. It specifies CASSFRTSGRSEQFF.